This is a list of T cell receptor beta chains from one sample in a study of T cell responses to AZD1222 COVID-19 vaccine. Sequenced by immunoSEQ multiplex PCR; TCRdb stores in-frame clones only, minus some. This sample carries 150,000 or so clones, 92% of them seen once, and the ten largest clones take about 3.7%. Material: peripheral blood, obtained on day 0 of AZD1222 vaccination. The receptors derive from an adult in good health. Both conserved end residues are part of each CDR3. The order of the fields is V gene, clone size, J gene, D gene, CDR3 length, CDR3 protein, CDR3 DNA. The D gene is left open where the match is weak. A row's size may be missing; if present it is once, few, many or a size class.

TRBV7-2	-	TRBJ1-2	TRBD1	16	CASSKRTGGRAAGYTF	TGTGCCAGCAGCAAGAGGACAGGGGGTAGGGCTGCTGGCTACACCTTC
TRBV18	-	TRBJ2-7	TRBD2	15	CASSTTVTSGNEQYF	TGTGCCAGCTCAACCACAGTGACTAGCGGGAACGAGCAGTACTTC
TRBV5-1	-	TRBJ1-3	-	19	CASSLLWDPQGVSGNTIYF	TGCGCCAGCAGCTTATTGTGGGACCCCCAGGGAGTCTCTGGAAACACCATATATTTT
TRBV5-1	-	TRBJ2-1	-	12	CASSLISSEQFF	TGCGCCAGCAGCTTGATCAGTAGTGAGCAGTTCTTC
TRBV7-6	-	TRBJ1-5	-	15	CASSPHQQSNQPQHF	TGTGCCAGCAGCCCACACCAGCAGAGCAATCAGCCCCAGCATTTT
TRBV7-2	-	TRBJ1-4	-	15	CASSFTGSSAEKLFF	TGTGCCAGCAGCTTCACAGGGTCGTCCGCTGAAAAACTGTTTTTT
TRBV6-5	once	TRBJ2-5	-	13	CATRQRPQETQYF	TGTGCCACCCGACAGCGTCCTCAAGAGACCCAGTACTTC
TRBV6-5	-	TRBJ1-1	-	13	CASSTSGPMSAFF	TGTGCCAGCAGCACATCGGGACCTATGTCTGCTTTCTTT
TRBV6-1	-	TRBJ1-5	-	13	CASSEALGQPQHF	TGTGCCAGCAGTGAAGCGCTTGGTCAGCCCCAGCATTTT
TRBV19	-	TRBJ2-7	TRBD1	16	CASCRQGPCLAYEQYF	TGTGCCAGTTGTAGACAGGGGCCCTGTCTAGCCTACGAGCAGTACTTC
TRBV12-1	-	TRBJ2-5	-	14	CAIPPGGWVETQYF	TGTGCCATCCCCCCAGGGGGGTGGGTTGAGACCCAGTACTTC
TRBV7-3	-	TRBJ1-1	-	15	CASSRVGGRSTEAFF	TGTGCCAGCAGCCGGGTGGGGGGCAGGAGCACTGAAGCTTTCTTT
TRBV7-2	-	TRBJ2-4	-	14	CASSLDLAKNIQYF	TGTGCCAGCAGCTTAGATTTGGCCAAAAACATTCAGTACTTC
TRBV30	-	TRBJ1-6	-	14	CAWQHSSDNSPLHF	TGTGCCTGGCAACATTCCAGTGATAATTCACCCCTCCACTTT
TRBV5-4	-	TRBJ2-1	-	16	CASSSPTVSEHNEQFF	TGTGCCAGCAGCTCCCCGACAGTTTCCGAACACAATGAGCAGTTCTTC
TRBV24-1	-	TRBJ1-1	TRBD1	13	CASKQGEDTEAFF	TGTGCCAGCAAACAGGGGGAGGACACTGAAGCTTTCTTT
TRBV27	-	TRBJ2-2	TRBD1	17	CASSPLGTGGYTGELFF	TGTGCCAGCAGCCCATTGGGGACAGGGGGCTATACCGGGGAGCTGTTTTTT
TRBV7-9	-	TRBJ1-4	-	14	CASSPAGRNEKLFF	TGTGCCAGCAGCCCAGCGGGGCGGAATGAAAAACTGTTTTTT
TRBV28	-	TRBJ1-3	-	14	CASKGGAAGNTIYF	TGTGCCAGCAAGGGGGGGGCGGCTGGAAACACCATATATTTT
TRBV27	-	TRBJ2-1	-	15	CASRGGGTARNEQFF	TGTGCCAGCAGAGGAGGCGGGACCGCTCGAAATGAGCAGTTCTTC
TRBV3-1/TRBV3-2	-	TRBJ2-1	TRBD2	16	CASSEGTGLAGNEQFF	TGTGCCAGCAGCGAAGGCACGGGACTAGCGGGAAATGAGCAGTTCTTC
TRBV15	-	TRBJ1-2	-	15	CATSRDQRDGYGYTF	TGTGCCACCAGCAGAGATCAAAGGGATGGCTATGGCTACACCTTC
TRBV6-5	once	TRBJ2-1	-	12	CASRPLGNEQFF	TGTGCCAGCAGACCGCTGGGGAATGAGCAGTTCTTC
TRBV9	-	TRBJ2-2	TRBD2	17	CASSSRVPGLDPGELFF	TGTGCCAGCAGCTCCCGTGTGCCGGGACTAGATCCCGGGGAGCTGTTTTTT
TRBV9	-	TRBJ2-3	TRBD2	16	CASSVSTSAGTDTQYF	TGTGCCAGCAGCGTTTCGACTAGCGCCGGCACAGATACGCAGTATTTT
TRBV19	-	TRBJ1-3	-	15	CASGALQALGNTIYF	TGTGCCAGTGGCGCCCTACAGGCCCTCGGAAACACCATATATTTT
TRBV5-1	-	TRBJ2-1	-	14	CASSLAAAINEQFF	TGCGCCAGCAGCTTGGCCGCGGCCATCAATGAGCAGTTCTTC
TRBV6-1	once	TRBJ2-7	-	12	CASSDGAYEQYF	TGTGCCAGCAGTGACGGCGCCTACGAGCAGTACTTC
TRBV5-1	-	TRBJ2-7	TRBD1	15	CASSLGQALSYEQYF	TGCGCCAGCAGCCTGGGACAGGCGCTCTCCTACGAGCAGTACTTC
TRBV6-5	-	TRBJ1-1	TRBD1	14	CASSYGTVNTEAFF	TGTGCCAGCAGTTACGGGACAGTGAACACTGAAGCTTTCTTT
TRBV10-3	-	TRBJ2-7	TRBD1	15	CAISEAGGILYEQYF	TGTGCCATCAGTGAGGCAGGGGGCATCCTCTACGAGCAGTACTTC
TRBV19	-	TRBJ1-4	-	18	CASSIRGRRTTTNEKLFF	TGTGCCAGTAGTATCCGGGGGCGACGTACGACAACTAATGAAAAACTGTTTTTT
TRBV10-3	-	TRBJ1-1	-	14	CAISEMGQNTEAFF	TGTGCCATCAGTGAGATGGGACAGAACACTGAAGCTTTCTTT
TRBV30	once	TRBJ2-7	TRBD1	14	CAWSVWGQGNEQYF	TGTGCCTGGAGTGTATGGGGACAGGGTAACGAGCAGTACTTC
TRBV5-1	-	TRBJ2-1	TRBD2	18	CASSAWGGRRSSYNEQFF	TGCGCCAGCAGCGCCTGGGGGGGTCGGAGGAGCTCCTACAATGAGCAGTTCTTC